The rows below give T cell receptor beta chains drawn from one sample of a study of blood T cell repertoires in COVID-19. Repertoires were generated with immunoSEQ multiplex PCR, while TCRdb's copy carries only in-frame clones and drops some. Among approximately 220,000 clones listed, around nine tenths were seen once. The sample consisted of peripheral blood. All receptors come from a man in his forties with acute or convalescent COVID-19. Both conserved end residues are part of each CDR3. The D gene is left open where the match is weak. Some rows have no size entry. The others give once, few or many, or a class for an expanded clone.

CDR3 protein	CDR3 DNA	D gene	CDR3 length	V gene	J gene	clone size
CAWSGDHRPESGNTIYF	TGTGCCTGGAGTGGAGACCATCGACCGGAGTCTGGAAACACCATATATTTT	-	17	TRBV30	TRBJ1-3	-
CASTQQGGGNTGELFF	TGTGCCAGTACCCAGCAGGGCGGGGGAAACACCGGGGAGCTGTTTTTT	TRBD2	16	TRBV2	TRBJ2-2	-
CASSFHVPGLAEETQYF	TGTGCCAGCAGCTTCCATGTACCGGGACTAGCGGAAGAGACCCAGTACTTC	TRBD2	17	TRBV7-2	TRBJ2-5	-
CASNGGFGTLYGYTF	TGTGCCAGTAACGGCGGTTTCGGGACACTTTATGGCTACACCTTC	-	15	TRBV19	TRBJ1-2	-
CATRGKGSSPLHF	TGTGCCACTCGAGGGAAGGGTTCCTCACCCCTCCACTTT	-	13	TRBV6-5	TRBJ1-6	-
CASSLGGGDTEAFF	TGCGCCAGCAGCTTGGGTGGCGGCGACACTGAAGCTTTCTTT	-	14	TRBV5-1	TRBJ1-1	-
CASTWTGFNEKLFF	TGTGCCAGCACTTGGACAGGGTTTAATGAAAAACTGTTTTTT	TRBD1	14	TRBV6-5	TRBJ1-4	-
CASKRASREEWRGAYEQYF	TGTGCCAGCAAGCGTGCCAGCAGGGAGGAGTGGCGGGGGGCCTACGAGCAGTACTTC	TRBD2	19	TRBV2	TRBJ2-7	-
CASSVVGSGLNEQYF	TGTGCCAGCAGCGTAGTAGGCAGCGGCCTAAACGAGCAGTACTTC	-	15	TRBV9	TRBJ2-7	-
CASSNSSGSNNEQFF	TGTGCCAGCAGCAACAGTAGCGGGAGCAACAATGAGCAGTTCTTC	-	15	TRBV21-1	TRBJ2-1	once
CASSQGAGGASNQPQHF	TGCGCCAGCAGCCAAGGGGCAGGGGGAGCGAGCAATCAGCCCCAGCATTTT	TRBD1	17	TRBV4-1	TRBJ1-5	-
CATGPYPGLVTDTQYF	TGTGCCACCGGTCCTTATCCGGGACTAGTAACAGATACGCAGTATTTT	TRBD2	16	TRBV27	TRBJ2-3	once
CASSAQGRAGELFF	TGTGCCAGCAGTGCCCAGGGGAGGGCCGGGGAGCTGTTTTTT	-	14	TRBV2	TRBJ2-2	-
CASSLGQGNGYGYTF	TGTGCCAGCAGCCTAGGACAGGGCAACGGCTATGGCTACACCTTC	TRBD1	15	TRBV7-9	TRBJ1-2	-
CASSPRGRTANYGYTF	TGTGCCAGCTCACCACGGGGGCGGACAGCTAACTATGGCTACACCTTC	-	16	TRBV18	TRBJ1-2	-
CASSKETLSSYNEQFF	TGTGCCAGTAGTAAGGAGACCCTTAGCTCCTACAATGAGCAGTTCTTC	-	16	TRBV19	TRBJ2-1	few
CAWSIYKLAGGETQYF	TGTGCCTGGAGTATCTACAAACTAGCGGGAGGTGAGACCCAGTACTTC	TRBD2	16	TRBV30	TRBJ2-5	-
CASSRGTSGGHYQETQYF	TGCGCCAGCAGCCGAGGGACTAGCGGGGGCCATTACCAAGAGACCCAGTACTTC	TRBD2	18	TRBV5-1	TRBJ2-5	-
CASSSGEGTSYNQPQHF	TGTGCCAGCAGTTCGGGGGAGGGCACTTCCTACAATCAGCCCCAGCATTTT	-	17	TRBV28	TRBJ1-5	-
CASSSRREQYF	TGTGCCAGCAGTTCCCGGAGGGAGCAGTACTTC	-	11	TRBV12-3/TRBV12-4	TRBJ2-7	-
CASSASVQETQYF	TGTGCCAGCAGCGCTAGCGTCCAAGAGACCCAGTACTTC	-	13	TRBV7-2	TRBJ2-5	-
CASSQAGLAEAFF	TGCGCCAGCAGCCAGGCGGGCTTGGCTGAAGCTTTCTTT	-	13	TRBV4-1	TRBJ1-1	once
CASSSRTSEGGEQFF	TGCGCCAGCAGCTCCCGGACTAGCGAAGGGGGTGAGCAGTTCTTC	TRBD2	15	TRBV5-1	TRBJ2-1	-
CACNPDRALYEQYF	TGTGCCTGTAACCCCGACAGGGCTTTATACGAGCAGTACTTC	TRBD1	14	TRBV30	TRBJ2-7	once
CASSLTAAYGYTF	TGTGCCAGCAGTTTGACAGCTGCCTATGGCTACACCTTC	-	13	TRBV27	TRBJ1-2	-
CASSGRLAGASSADTQYF	TGCGCCAGCAGTGGGAGACTAGCGGGGGCCTCTAGCGCAGATACGCAGTATTTT	TRBD2	18	TRBV10-1	TRBJ2-3	few
CASTDRGIQPQHF	TGTGCCAGCACTGACAGGGGTATTCAGCCCCAGCATTTT	TRBD1	13	TRBV2	TRBJ1-5	-
CASSQESPGQLSVNYGYTF	TGCGCCAGCAGCCAAGAGAGTCCCGGACAACTCTCAGTCAACTATGGCTACACCTTC	-	19	TRBV4-1	TRBJ1-2	-
CASRTEGGYGYTF	TGTGCCAGCAGGACCGAGGGAGGCTATGGCTACACCTTC	-	13	TRBV27	TRBJ1-2	-
CASRTGGRGLAGGNEQFF	TGTGCCAGCCGGACAGGGGGAAGGGGACTAGCGGGAGGCAATGAGCAGTTCTTC	TRBD2	18	TRBV19	TRBJ2-1	many
CASTCLKRGRFDYEQYF	TGCGCCAGCACCTGCTTAAAAAGGGGAAGATTTGACTACGAGCAGTACTTC	-	17	TRBV10-1	TRBJ2-7	once
CASSPQNYEQYF	TGTGCCAGCAGCCCCCAAAACTACGAGCAGTACTTC	-	12	TRBV25-1	TRBJ2-7	-
CASSQVRGGNTEAFF	TGTGCCAGCAGCCAAGTACGGGGTGGGAACACTGAAGCTTTCTTT	-	15	TRBV3-1/TRBV3-2	TRBJ1-1	-
CASSPKGGADTQYF	TGTGCCAGCAGCCCGAAAGGGGGCGCAGATACGCAGTATTTT	-	14	TRBV21-1	TRBJ2-3	-
CSVASGTFYEQYF	TGCAGCGTTGCTTCCGGGACTTTCTACGAGCAGTACTTC	-	13	TRBV29-1	TRBJ2-7	few
CASSPLGQNEQYF	TGTGCCAGCTCACCGCTGGGGCAGAACGAGCAGTACTTC	-	13	TRBV18	TRBJ2-7	once
CASSQETGEQYF	TGTGCCAGCAGCCAAGAGACGGGTGAGCAGTACTTC	-	12	TRBV3-1/TRBV3-2	TRBJ2-7	-